Listed below are T cell receptor beta chains from one sample, sequenced in a study of shared clonotypes between healthy human individuals. Profiled with immunoSEQ multiplex PCR; TCRdb holds only in-frame clones, not every one. Of over 950,000 clones in the sample, approximately 77% were seen once. The sequenced material came from memory CD4+ T cells from PBMCs. The receptors stem from a man aged 18 to 30 in good health. Some clones in this sample may be carry-over from other donors' samples. The CDR3 runs from the conserved cysteine through the conserved F or W. A D gene is named only where the DNA matches it firmly. Where a row states a size, it is once, few, many or the class of an expanded clone; other rows omit it.

>TRBV2|-|TRBJ1-6|-
TGTGCCAGCAGGAACCTGGGGGATTCACCCCTCCACTTT
CASRNLGDSPLHF
>TRBV19|-|TRBJ2-1|-
TGTGCCAGTAGTAACCTAGGACAGAACAATGAGCAGTTCTTC
CASSNLGQNNEQFF
>TRBV5-4|TRBD2|TRBJ2-2|-
TGTGCCAGCAGCTCGGATCTACTAGCGGGAGTATCGGCCGGGGAGCTGTTTTTT
CASSSDLLAGVSAGELFF
>TRBV7-6|-|TRBJ2-3|-
TGTGCCAGCAGCGCCAGACTAGTGGGAAACACAGATACGCAGTATTTT
CASSARLVGNTDTQYF
>TRBV7-8|-|TRBJ2-3|-
TGTGCCAGCAGCTCTACCTTGGACAGCCGGACTAAACAGTATTTT
CASSSTLDSRTKQYF
>TRBV29-1|TRBD1|TRBJ1-2|-
TGCAGCGTTGCAGGGGGCTGGGGTGGCTACACCTTC
CSVAGGWGGYTF
>TRBV9|TRBD1|TRBJ1-4|-
TGTGCCAGCAGCGTTGGACAGGGTAATGAAAAACTGTTTTTT
CASSVGQGNEKLFF
>TRBV2|TRBD2|TRBJ2-1|-
TGTGCCAGCACCCCGGATTGGGGGGGTGAGCAGTTCTTC
CASTPDWGGEQFF
>TRBV5-1|-|TRBJ1-3|once
TGCGCCAGCAGCCTTGGGACGGAAGGAAACACCATATATTTT
CASSLGTEGNTIYF
>TRBV28|-|TRBJ1-5|-
TGTGCCAGCAGTCCCCGGGTTGGTATCCAGCCCCAGCATTTT
CASSPRVGIQPQHF
>TRBV4-3|TRBD1|TRBJ2-7|-
TGCGCCAGCAGCCGTGACAGGGCCAGCTCCTACGAGCAGTACTTC
CASSRDRASSYEQYF
>TRBV7-3|-|TRBJ2-7|-
TGTGCCAGCAGCTCGATAGGGTACTTC
CASSSIGYF
>TRBV7-2|-|TRBJ2-4|-
TGTGCCAGCAGCCCCCTGGCGGGTAAAAACATTCAGTACTTC
CASSPLAGKNIQYF
>TRBV5-1|TRBD2|TRBJ2-1|-
TGCGCCAGCAGCCCTGGGGCGGGAGGGCCGTCAGAGGAGCAGTTCTTC
CASSPGAGGPSEEQFF
>TRBV29-1|-|TRBJ2-3|-
TGCAGCGTTGAATTGGCGGGACGAGGCACAGATACGCAGTATTTT
CSVELAGRGTDTQYF
>TRBV30|-|TRBJ2-5|-
TGTGCCTGGAGTGTACAAAGTAGAGAGACCCAGTACTTC
CAWSVQSRETQYF
>TRBV7-9|-|TRBJ2-1|-
TGTGCCAGCAGCGCTACGAAAAATGAGCAGTTCTTC
CASSATKNEQFF
>TRBV19|-|TRBJ1-4|-
TGTGCCAGTGCCCCCGCGAACAAGCATAATGAAAAACTGTTTTTT
CASAPANKHNEKLFF
>TRBV2|-|TRBJ1-4|-
TGTGCCAGCAACCGGGACCGTAATGAAAAACTGTTTTTT
CASNRDRNEKLFF
>TRBV7-2|-|TRBJ2-7|-
TGTGCCAGCTTGGGCAGGGAAACCTACGAGCAGTACTTC
CASLGRETYEQYF
>TRBV28|TRBD1|TRBJ1-1|-
TGTGCCAGCAGCCTAGGGGGCACCTTGAACACTGAAGCTTTCTTT
CASSLGGTLNTEAFF
>TRBV20-1|-|TRBJ2-1|-
TGCAGTGCTACTCGGAATGAGCAGTTCTTC
CSATRNEQFF
>TRBV7-8|-|TRBJ2-6|-
TGTGCCAGCAGCTTAGGAGGTTCCAACGTCCTGACTTTC
CASSLGGSNVLTF
>TRBV5-1|-|TRBJ2-7|-
TGCGCCAGCAGACAATCGGCAGGCCCCCAGACCGAGCAGTACTTC
CASRQSAGPQTEQYF
>TRBV18|-|TRBJ1-1|-
TGTGCCAGCTCACCCCCTGGGGGGAACACTGAAGCTTTCTTT
CASSPPGGNTEAFF
>TRBV21-1|-|TRBJ1-4|-
TGTGCCAGCAGCAAATTAGAAGAAAAACTGTTTTTT
CASSKLEEKLFF
>TRBV4-1|TRBD1|TRBJ2-5|once
TGCGCCAGCAGCCAACCCCTCCGGGACAGGGAGCAGACCCAGTACTTC
CASSQPLRDREQTQYF
>TRBV5-1|-|TRBJ2-5|-
TGCGCCAGCAGCCTCCAACACGGTTGGCGAGAGACCCAGTACTTC
CASSLQHGWRETQYF
>TRBV7-3|TRBD2|TRBJ2-5|-
TGTGCCAGCAGTAAAGGGTCCGGACTAGCGCGGCAAGAGACCCAGTACTTC
CASSKGSGLARQETQYF
>TRBV27|-|TRBJ1-2|-
TGTGCCAGCAGATTGGGGGGGGCGGGTGGCTACACCTTC
CASRLGGAGGYTF
>TRBV7-2|-|TRBJ2-7|-
TGTGCCAGCAGCCCCACGTCCCTCCAGATGTACGAGCAGTACTTC
CASSPTSLQMYEQYF
>TRBV27|TRBD1|TRBJ1-2|-
TGTGCCAGCAAAGAACCCCGGGACAGCTATGGCTACACCTTC
CASKEPRDSYGYTF
>TRBV6-6|-|TRBJ1-5|-
TGTGCCAGCAGTGGCGGGACCGCACCCGATCAGCCCCAGCATTTT
CASSGGTAPDQPQHF